The 27 T cell receptor beta chains below come from one sample, sequenced in a study of regulatory T cells in long-lasting Graves disease. Time point meaning: newly diagnosed GD, antithyroid drugs for less than 3 months. TCR sequences were obtained from RNA taken from PBMCs. The authors built TCR beta libraries using iRepertoire HTBI primers and Arm-PCR of CDR3 regions. TCRdb ran MiXCR on the multiplex PCR reads and lists one entry per CDR3 protein. The table has under 800,000 distinct CDR3 sequences, roughly 15% seen once. These same records also appear under a second study, on T cells in Graves' hyperthyroidism and ophthalmopathy.

Sample: peripheral blood mononuclear cells (PBMCs), taken at new diagnosis, from a patient treated with antithyroid drugs. Receptors were obtained from a woman younger than 45 with Graves disease.

This chain uses TRBV20-1 with TRBJ2-2, with 7 bases identical to TRBD1. CDR1 DFQATT and CDR2 SNEGSKA come from the germline V gene (reference sequence). This CDR3 region has 14 residues. V lost 0 bases, J lost 4 bases, and 2 bases stayed unmatched. This chain's CDR3 is CSAREGGATGELFF. The CDR3 region has the DNA TGCAGTGCTAGAGAAGGGGGCGCCACCGGGGAGCTGTTTTTT.

This clonotype was seen at least ten times. This chain joins TRBV2 and TRBJ1-2; the D gene is possibly TRBD1 (5 bases). V was shortened by 5 bases and J by 3 bases, with 16 bases between the two germline ends. Per the germline V gene, CDR1 is SNHLY and CDR2 is FYNNEI. This CDR3 has 15 amino acids. CDR3 protein: CASSLGGGNYYGYTF. The CDR3 DNA reads TGTGCCAGCAGTTTAGGTGGGGGGAACTACTATGGCTACACCTTC. Variable domain in full (rest from reference TRBV2 and TRBJ1-2): EPEVTQTPSHQVTQMGQEVILRCVPISNHLYFYWYRQILGQKVEFLVSFYNNEISEKSEIFDDQFSVERPDGSNFTLKIRSTKLEDSAMYFCASSLGGGNYYGYTFGSGTRLTVV.

This clonotype was counted only a few times. The chain recombines TRBV6-5 with TRBJ2-3; TRBD2 might be the D (6 bases). The germline V gene encodes CDR1 MNHEY and CDR2 SVGAGI. Deletions cut 4 bases from V and 2 bases from J, with 13 bases between. This CDR3 has 15 residues. This CDR3 is CASSFTEGPTDTQYF. The DNA for the CDR3 is TGTGCCAGCAGTTTCACGGAGGGACCCACAGATACGCAGTATTTT.

In this sample, this clonotype turned up many times. This chain joins TRBV12-3 or TRBV12-4 and TRBJ2-6; 9 bases fit TRBD2. This CDR3 has 17 residues. Unmatched junction bases numbered 5, after V lost 5 bases and J lost 0 bases. The CDR3 spells CASSRTSVSSGANVLTF. The DNA of the CDR3 is TGTGCCAGCAGTCGGACTAGCGTGAGCTCTGGGGCCAACGTCCTGACTTTC.

This clonotype was seen repeatedly, ten times or more. The genes are TRBV28 and TRBJ2-7, with 7 bases matching TRBD1. Germline V gene data show CDR1 as MDHEN and CDR2 as SYDVKM. The CDR3 runs 14 residues. Germline trimming cut 8 bases from V and 3 bases from J; bases unmatched to any gene: 10. CDR3 bases: TGTGCCAGCGAGGGGGCGACTGGGCTCTACGAGCAGTACTTC. It codes for CASEGATGLYEQYF. The entire variable domain, with the rest obtained from reference TRBV28 and TRBJ2-7, is as follows: DVKVTQSSRYLVKRTGEKVFLECVQDMDHENMFWYRQDPGLGLRLIYFSYDVKMKEKGDIPEGYSVSREKKERFSLILESASTNQTSMYLCASEGATGLYEQYFGPGTRLTVT.

This clonotype turned up a few times. The rearrangement links TRBV25-1 to TRBJ1-2; 8 nucleotides match TRBD1. Germline CDR1 is MGHDK and CDR2 is SYGVNS. CDR3 length equals 14 residues. V trimming: 7 bases; J trimming: 5 bases; junction bases outside the gene matches: 9. The CDR3 sequence: CASTGTGKSYGYTF. In DNA, the CDR3 is TGTGCCAGCACAGGGACAGGAAAAAGTTATGGCTACACCTTC.

This clonotype was seen once. V usage is TRBV28 and J usage is TRBJ2-5; the match to TRBD2 covers 11 bases. This CDR3 spans 15 amino acids. Per germline, CDR1 MDHEN and CDR2 SYDVKM. J was trimmed by 3 bases and V by 2 bases; bases with no gene match: 2. CDR3 nucleotides: TGTGCCAGCAGTTTACGGGGACTAGCGGAAGAGACCCAGTACTTC. Protein sequence: CASSLRGLAEETQYF.

The sample holds many counts of this clonotype. J is TRBJ1-2 and V is TRBV7-9, with a possible D match to TRBD1 (5 bases). CDR1 and CDR2 (germline): SEHNR, FQNEAQ (reference sequence). V lost 7 bases and J 3 bases, leaving 12 bases between the germline ends. The CDR3 has 13 residues. The DNA for the CDR3 is TGTGCCAGCACAGAGACAGCGTACTATGGCTACACCTTC. It encodes CASTETAYYGYTF.

This clonotype showed up many times. The chain links TRBV6-4 to TRBJ1-1, with D unresolved. The germline gives CDR1 MRHNA, CDR2 SNTAGT. This CDR3 is built from 11 residues. V lost 10 bases, J lost 1 base, and 7 bases lay in between. CDR3 sequence: CANPWNTEAFF. In DNA form, the CDR3 reads TGTGCCAACCCATGGAACACTGAAGCTTTCTTT.

The rearrangement links TRBV25-1 to TRBJ2-1; the D call may be TRBD1 or TRBD2 (5 bases each). With the DNA end fitting TRBJ2-5 better, the J assignment may be wrong. The CDR3 loop spans 15 amino acids. In germline, CDR1 is MGHDK, CDR2 SYGVNS. The CDR3 region has the DNA TGTGCCAGCAGTGAATCGGGACGGTGGGGAGAGACCCAGTACTTC. Amino acid sequence: CASSESGRWGETQYF.

The sample holds many counts of this clonotype. V and J are TRBV28 and TRBJ1-2; D is uncertain. Germline V gene data show CDR1 as MDHEN and CDR2 as SYDVKM. V gave up 2 bases and J gave up 0 bases, with 7 bases separating them. The CDR3 is made up of 14 amino acids. The CDR3 DNA is TGTGCCAGCAGTTTAGCAGCTTCTAACTATGGCTACACCTTC. Its translation: CASSLAASNYGYTF.

Only a few counts were recorded for this clonotype. The V and J genes are TRBV27 and TRBJ1-2, with 9 positions matching TRBD1. V shed 10 bases and J 7 bases; nucleotides not matched to a gene: 13. This CDR3 has 14 residues. Germline lookup yields CDR1 MNHEY and CDR2 SMNVEV (reference sequence). The DNA for the CDR3 is TGTGCCACCTCTGGGGGGACAGGGAAATCTGGCTACACCTTC. This translates into CATSGGTGKSGYTF.

This clonotype has a handful of counts. The V and J genes are TRBV6-1 and TRBJ1-2; TRBD1 matches 10 bases. V was pared by 3 bases and J by 7 bases, with 8 bases of the junction left unmatched. The germline gives CDR1 MNHNS, CDR2 SASEGT. There are 15 residues in the CDR3. In nucleotides, the CDR3 is TGTGCCAGCAGTGACCCGGACAGGGGGATAAGTGGCTACACCTTC. This encodes CASSDPDRGISGYTF.

J is TRBJ2-2 and V is TRBV19; D unresolved. The CDR3 is made up of 15 amino acids. V was cut by 3 bases and J by 0 bases, with 8 bases left in between. The germline V gene encodes CDR1 LNHDA and CDR2 SQIVND (reference sequence). The CDR3 coding sequence is TGTGCCAGTAGTATGGCTATGGCGAACACCGGGGAGCTGTTTTTT. It translates to CASSMAMANTGELFF.

This clonotype was seen many times. The CDR3 is CASSPRDFRGRLAQYF. CDR3 bases: TGTGCCAGCAGCCCGAGGGACTTCCGTGGGAGGTTGGCCCAGTACTTC. This sequence joins TRBV7-9 and TRBJ2-5, with a possible D match to TRBD2 (6 bases). V lost 5 bases and J 9 bases, leaving 25 bases between the germline ends. The germline V gene has CDR1 SEHNR and CDR2 FQNEAQ (reference sequence). This CDR3 comprises 16 residues.

The chain couples TRBV29-1 to TRBJ2-3; 7 bases align to TRBD2. In germline, CDR1 is SQVTM, CDR2 ANQGSEA. The CDR3 loop spans 12 amino acids. The V and J ends lost 2 bases and 4 bases, in that order; junction bases with no gene match: 0. Written as DNA, the CDR3 is TGCAGCGTTGAACGGGAGGCAGATACGCAGTATTTT. Translating gives CSVEREADTQYF.

This clonotype showed up many times. J is TRBJ2-5 and V is TRBV10-3, with a possible D match to TRBD1 (5 bases). V lost 0 bases and J 5 bases, leaving 10 bases between the germline ends. CDR1 and CDR2 (germline): ENHRY, SYGVKD. This CDR3 is 14 amino acids long. The CDR3 nucleotides are TGTGCCATCAGTGAGTCTTCAGGGTTTGAGACCCAGTACTTC. Protein sequence: CAISESSGFETQYF.

This clonotype was picked up a small number of times. The V and J genes are TRBV15 and TRBJ2-2; D is unclear. This CDR3 region has 15 residues. V was shortened by 1 base and J by 7 bases, with 13 bases between the two germline ends. CDR1 is LNHNV, CDR2 YYDKDF, per germline (reference sequence). The CDR3 DNA reads as TGTGCCACCAGCAGAGCTGTAGTCCGGAACGGGGAGCTGTTTTTT. It encodes CATSRAVVRNGELFF.

This clonotype was recorded once. The chain couples TRBV5-1 to TRBJ2-3, with 11 nucleotides matching TRBD2. Germline assignment: CDR1 SGHRS and CDR2 YFSETQ. The V segment lost 3 bases and the J segment 0 bases; nucleotides outside the gene matches: 6. This CDR3 has 17 amino acids. DNA of the CDR3: TGCGCCAGCAGCTCGCCGACTAGCGGGGTTAGCACAGATACGCAGTATTTT. Protein product: CASSSPTSGVSTDTQYF.

The chain employs TRBV27 and TRBJ1-5; 9 nucleotides match TRBD1. J lost 0 bases, V lost 3 bases, and 9 bases had no gene match. The CDR3 is 18 amino acids. In germline, CDR1 is MNHEY, CDR2 SMNVEV (reference sequence). This CDR3 reads CASSLVGQGIDSNQPQHF. CDR3 bases: TGTGCCAGCAGTTTGGTGGGACAGGGCATAGATAGCAATCAGCCCCAGCATTTT.

This clonotype was observed many times. The V and J genes are TRBV7-2 and TRBJ2-7, with 8 bases that match TRBD1. The germline CDR1 and CDR2 sequences are SGHTA and FQGNSA. This CDR3 is 20 amino acids long. V lost 1 base to trimming and J lost 6 bases; unmatched junction nucleotides: 23. The CDR3 is CASSLVRRDRIRGMATEQYF. The CDR3 DNA follows: TGTGCCAGCAGCTTAGTCCGGCGGGACAGGATAAGGGGCATGGCTACCGAGCAGTACTTC. Variable domain in full (rest from reference TRBV7-2 and TRBJ2-7): GAGVSQSPSNKVTEKGKDVELRCDPISGHTALYWYRQSLGQGLEFLIYFQGNSAPDKSGLPSDRFSAERTGGSVSTLTIQRTQQEDSAVYLCASSLVRRDRIRGMATEQYFGPGTRLTVT.

At least ten counts were recorded for this clonotype. The V gene is TRBV11-2, the J gene TRBJ2-1; D possibly corresponds to TRBD2 (6 bases). Trimming cost V 3 bases and J 9 bases, with 18 bases left between them. The germline CDR1 and CDR2 sequences are SGHAT and FQNNGV. The CDR3 loop spans 15 amino acids. The CDR3 is CASSFRGLPLGEQFF. In DNA, the CDR3 is TGTGCCAGCAGCTTCCGGGGACTTCCACTCGGTGAGCAGTTCTTC.

This chain uses TRBV4-1 with TRBJ2-7; perhaps TRBD1 as D (5 bases). Between the trimmed V and J ends, which lost 0 bases and 3 bases, there was a span of 9 bases. The V gene's germline CDR1 is MGHRA and CDR2 YSYEKL. The length of the CDR3 is 14 residues. The CDR3 coding sequence is TGCGCCAGCAGCCAAGATCCCCAGGGCTACGAGCAGTACTTC. It is translated as CASSQDPQGYEQYF.

This clonotype has only a few counts. The chain carries TRBV10-2 and TRBJ1-6; D gene ambiguous. The CDR3 has 13 amino acids. CDR1 and CDR2 (germline): WSHSY, SAAADI. V lost 8 bases and J 9 bases, leaving 14 bases between the germline ends. CDR3 in DNA: TGCGCCAGCGTTTCCAGCTTAGGTTCACCCCTCCACTTT. Encoded protein: CASVSSLGSPLHF.

The table lists this clonotype with many counts. V gene TRBV5-1 combines with J gene TRBJ1-1; tentative D call: TRBD1 (5 bases). CDR1 SGHRS and CDR2 YFSETQ come from the germline V gene. This CDR3 has 14 residues. The germline V and J ends were trimmed by 4 bases and 1 base, with 11 bases remaining between them. The CDR3 loop is CASSPSGTNTEAFF. Written as DNA, the CDR3 is TGCGCCAGCAGCCCTTCGGGGACGAACACTGAAGCTTTCTTT.

In its sample, this clonotype was seen a few times. The chain couples TRBV9 to TRBJ1-4; TRBD1 might be the D (5 bases). Germline loops: CDR1 SGDLS, CDR2 YYNGEE. V lost 2 bases and J 3 bases, leaving 11 bases between the germline ends. The CDR3 has 15 amino acids. CDR3: CASSVGGLPNEKLFF. CDR3 sequence (DNA): TGTGCCAGCAGCGTGGGGGGTTTACCTAATGAAAAACTGTTTTTT.

This clonotype was seen many times. The V and J genes are TRBV19 and TRBJ1-5, with no clear D. The CDR3 extends over 19 amino acids. CDR1 and CDR2 from the germline V gene are LNHDA and SQIVND (reference sequence). V was clipped by 5 bases and J by 3 bases, with 26 bases between them. CDR3 residues: CASSPRLSGQARVNQPQHF. The DNA for the CDR3 is TGTGCCAGTAGTCCGCGCCTCAGTGGGCAGGCCCGAGTCAATCAGCCCCAGCATTTT.